A few counts support the clone carrying this TCR beta chain. Antigen unknown. PCR amplification relied on 60 Vbeta primers (plus 13 Jbeta primers). TCRdb keeps only in-frame clones here, not all; method: immunoSEQ multiplex PCR. Of 110,000 to 150,000 clones listed, roughly 70% were seen once; the top ten hold around 7%. This sample was included in a study of cytomegalovirus exposure and HLA in healthy donors. General study points: It was reported that the classifier diagnosed cytomegalovirus status with high specificity and sensitivity in both the original and validation cohorts. An analysis was carried out later, and it reportedly showed fewer N-insertions in an Asian-associated ancestry cluster than the roughly 700-donor mean.

Germline V gives CDR1 MDHEN, CDR2 SYDVKM. CDR3 size: 15 residues. J gave up 4 bases and V 4 bases, and 8 bases lay outside the gene matches. The V gene is TRBV28, the J gene TRBJ2-7; TRBD2 matches 9 bases. The receptor comes from a man aged 25 to 45 in good health and CMV-seronegative. The sequencing sample was made of PBMCs. In DNA, the CDR3 is TGTGCCAGCAGTTCCCCGCCTAGCGGGACTTACGAGCAGTACTTC. This codes for CASSSPPSGTYEQYF. Full variable domain (outside the CDR3, taken from reference TRBV28 and TRBJ2-7): DVKVTQSSRYLVKRTGEKVFLECVQDMDHENMFWYRQDPGLGLRLIYFSYDVKMKEKGDIPEGYSVSREKKERFSLILESASTNQTSMYLCASSSPPSGTYEQYFGPGTRLTVT.